The T cell receptor (beta chain) described here comes from a study of a mutant IDH1 vaccine in newly diagnosed glioma. Study context: Mean patient age was roughly 43 years; approximately 60% were male and approximately 38% female. Pretreatment consisted of radiotherapy, temozolomide, or both, with most receiving both.

For this clone: Its target is unknown.

The germline V gene has CDR1 SGHTA and CDR2 FQGNSA. The V gene lost 5 bases and the J gene lost 8 bases, with 16 bases spanning the gap. The CDR3 spans 15 residues. Clones were read by immunoSEQ multiplex PCR, and TCRdb kept only the in-frame ones, dropping some. The sample has tens of thousands of clones; 84% are singletons. Time point here: week 35, safety follow-up. Doses consisted of 300 ug of mutant IDH1 20-mer peptide each, paired with topical imiquimod. Sequenced material: PBMCs, taken from a glioma patient whose treatment included an IDH1 peptide vaccine. This receptor was obtained from a woman younger than 35 with glioma. The V gene is TRBV7-2, the J gene TRBJ1-6; TRBD1 is a possible D gene (5 bases). CDR3 nucleotide sequence: TGTGCCAGCAGCGCGGGGGGAGGTACTTATTCACCCCTCCACTTT. This codes for CASSAGGGTYSPLHF.